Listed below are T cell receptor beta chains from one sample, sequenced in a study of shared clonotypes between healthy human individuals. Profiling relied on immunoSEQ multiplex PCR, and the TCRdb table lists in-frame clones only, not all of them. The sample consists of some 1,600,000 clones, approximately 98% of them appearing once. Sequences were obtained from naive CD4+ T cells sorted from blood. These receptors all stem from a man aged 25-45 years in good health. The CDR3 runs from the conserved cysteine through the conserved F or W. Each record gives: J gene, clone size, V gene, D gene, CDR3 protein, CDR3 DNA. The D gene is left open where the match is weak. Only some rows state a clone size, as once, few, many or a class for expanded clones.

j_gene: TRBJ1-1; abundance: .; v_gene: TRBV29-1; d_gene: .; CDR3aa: CSVALKGNTEAFF; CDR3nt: TGCAGCGTTGCTTTGAAGGGGAACACTGAAGCTTTCTTT
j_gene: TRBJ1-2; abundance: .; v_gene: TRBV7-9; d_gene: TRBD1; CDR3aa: CASSLSIGDRTILNYGYTF; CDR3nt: TGTGCCAGCAGCTTAAGTATTGGGGACAGGACTATCCTTAACTATGGCTACACCTTC
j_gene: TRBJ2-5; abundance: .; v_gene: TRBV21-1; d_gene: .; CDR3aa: CASSKGDPDAQETQYF; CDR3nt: TGTGCCAGCAGCAAGGGGGATCCCGATGCGCAAGAGACCCAGTACTTC
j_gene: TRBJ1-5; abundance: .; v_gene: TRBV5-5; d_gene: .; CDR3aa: CASSLGVGGGNQPQHF; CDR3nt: TGTGCCAGCAGCTTGGGGGTTGGGGGTGGCAATCAGCCCCAGCATTTT
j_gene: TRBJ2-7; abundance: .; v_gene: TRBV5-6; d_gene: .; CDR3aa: CASSTTTGTRYEQYF; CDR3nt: TGTGCCAGCAGTACAACTACAGGGACTCGCTACGAGCAGTACTTC
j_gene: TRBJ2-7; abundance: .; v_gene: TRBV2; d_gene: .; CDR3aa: CASRVSGYEQYF; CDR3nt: TGTGCCAGCAGGGTCAGCGGCTACGAGCAGTACTTC
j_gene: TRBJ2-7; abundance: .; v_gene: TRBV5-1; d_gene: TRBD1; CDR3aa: CASSLQGTGNSYEQYF; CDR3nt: TGCGCCAGCAGCTTGCAGGGGACAGGGAATTCCTACGAGCAGTACTTC
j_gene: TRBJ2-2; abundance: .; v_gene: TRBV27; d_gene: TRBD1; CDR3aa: CASSPHPGQRNTGELFF; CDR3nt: TGTGCCAGCAGTCCCCATCCGGGACAGCGGAACACCGGGGAGCTGTTTTTT
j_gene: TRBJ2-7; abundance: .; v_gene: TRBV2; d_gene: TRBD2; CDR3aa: CASTESRTSYEQYF; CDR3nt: TGTGCCAGCACCGAAAGTAGGACTAGCTACGAGCAGTACTTC
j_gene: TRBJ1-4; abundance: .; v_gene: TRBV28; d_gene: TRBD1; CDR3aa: CASSRGGTNEKLFF; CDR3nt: TGTGCCAGCAGTAGAGGGGGCACTAATGAAAAACTGTTTTTT
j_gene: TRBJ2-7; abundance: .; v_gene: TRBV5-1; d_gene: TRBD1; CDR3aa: CASSLAPTGGVDEQYF; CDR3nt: TGCGCCAGCAGCTTGGCCCCGACAGGGGGCGTCGACGAGCAGTACTTC
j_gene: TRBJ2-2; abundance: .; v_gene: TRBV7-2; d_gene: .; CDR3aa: CASSFLGLPQPGELFF; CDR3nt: TGTGCCAGCAGCTTTTTGGGACTCCCCCAACCCGGGGAGCTGTTTTTT
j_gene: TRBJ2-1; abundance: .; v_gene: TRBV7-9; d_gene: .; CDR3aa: CVLHLASEQFF; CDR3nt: TGTGTCCTTCACCTAGCCAGTGAGCAGTTCTTC
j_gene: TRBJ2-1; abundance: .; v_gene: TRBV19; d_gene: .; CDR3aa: CASSILGGPNEQFF; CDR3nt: TGTGCCAGTAGTATATTGGGGGGTCCCAATGAGCAGTTCTTC
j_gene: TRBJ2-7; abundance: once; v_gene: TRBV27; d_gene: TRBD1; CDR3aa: CASSRGTGSSYEQYF; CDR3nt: TGTGCCAGCAGCCGAGGGACAGGGAGCTCCTACGAGCAGTACTTC
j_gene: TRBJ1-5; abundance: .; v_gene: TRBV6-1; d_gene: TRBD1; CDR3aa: CASSEVQGDQPQHF; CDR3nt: TGTGCCAGCAGTGAAGTCCAGGGGGATCAGCCCCAGCATTTT
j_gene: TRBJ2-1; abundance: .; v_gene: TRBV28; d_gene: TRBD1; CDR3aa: CANQDRFQTEQFF; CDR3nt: TGTGCCAACCAGGACAGGTTCCAAACTGAGCAGTTCTTC
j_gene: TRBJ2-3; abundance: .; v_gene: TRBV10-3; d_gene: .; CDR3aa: CAIGRSDTQYF; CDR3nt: TGTGCCATCGGGAGGTCCGATACGCAGTATTTT
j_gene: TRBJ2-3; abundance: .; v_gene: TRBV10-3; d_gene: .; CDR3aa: CAISRTADTQYF; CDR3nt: TGTGCCATCAGCCGGACAGCGGATACGCAGTATTTT
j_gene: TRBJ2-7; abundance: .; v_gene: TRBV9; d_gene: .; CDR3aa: CASSVGVESSYEQYF; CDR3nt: TGTGCCAGCAGCGTAGGGGTGGAGAGCTCCTACGAGCAGTACTTC
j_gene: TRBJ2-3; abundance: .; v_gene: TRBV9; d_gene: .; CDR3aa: CASSVSRGTDTQYF; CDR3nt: TGTGCCAGCAGCGTCTCTAGAGGCACAGATACGCAGTATTTT
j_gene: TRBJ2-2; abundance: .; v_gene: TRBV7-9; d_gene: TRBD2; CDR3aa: CASSLELRTSGGTGELFF; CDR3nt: TGTGCCAGCAGCTTAGAATTGAGGACTAGCGGGGGCACCGGGGAGCTGTTTTTT
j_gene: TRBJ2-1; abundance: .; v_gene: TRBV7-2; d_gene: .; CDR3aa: CASSSLFWPLPGVPNEQFF; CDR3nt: TGTGCCAGCAGCTCGCTTTTTTGGCCTCTTCCGGGAGTCCCCAATGAGCAGTTCTTC
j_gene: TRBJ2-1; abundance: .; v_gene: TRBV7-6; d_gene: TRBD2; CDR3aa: CASSLGRLAGVGVYNEQFF; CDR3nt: TGTGCCAGCAGCTTAGGACGACTAGCGGGAGTAGGGGTCTACAATGAGCAGTTCTTC
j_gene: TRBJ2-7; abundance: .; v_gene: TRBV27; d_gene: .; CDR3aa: CASRRPAANPYEQYF; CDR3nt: TGTGCCAGCAGGCGGCCGGCGGCTAACCCCTACGAGCAGTACTTC
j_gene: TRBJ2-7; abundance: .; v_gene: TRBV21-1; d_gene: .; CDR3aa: CASSIGWGRAYEQYF; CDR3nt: TGTGCCAGCAGTATAGGCTGGGGTAGGGCCTACGAGCAGTACTTC
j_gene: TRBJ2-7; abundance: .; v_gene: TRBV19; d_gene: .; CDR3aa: CASRGPGISSYEQYF; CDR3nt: TGTGCCAGTAGGGGACCCGGAATAAGCTCCTACGAGCAGTACTTC
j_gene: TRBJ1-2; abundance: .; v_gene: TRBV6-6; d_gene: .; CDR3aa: CASSRTQGFGGYTF; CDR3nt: TGTGCCAGCAGTAGAACGCAGGGATTTGGTGGCTACACCTTC
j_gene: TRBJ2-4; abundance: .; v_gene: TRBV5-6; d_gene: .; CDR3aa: CASSLSGLAKNIQYF; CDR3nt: TGTGCCAGCAGCTTGTCTGGTTTAGCCAAAAACATTCAGTACTTC
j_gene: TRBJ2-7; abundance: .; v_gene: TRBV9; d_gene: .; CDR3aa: CASSAPREIANEQYF; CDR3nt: TGTGCCAGCAGCGCACCTCGGGAGATCGCCAACGAGCAGTACTTC
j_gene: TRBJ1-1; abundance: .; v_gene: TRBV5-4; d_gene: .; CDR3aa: CASSDSRGFWVNTEAFF; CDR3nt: TGTGCCAGCAGCGACTCCAGGGGTTTTTGGGTGAACACTGAAGCTTTCTTT
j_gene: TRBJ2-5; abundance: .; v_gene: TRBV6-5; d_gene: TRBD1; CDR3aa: CASGTGVTVETQYF; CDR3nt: TGTGCCAGTGGGACAGGGGTAACGGTCGAGACCCAGTACTTC
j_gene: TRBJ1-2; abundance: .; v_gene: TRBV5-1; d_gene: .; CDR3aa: CASSPGDGPNYGYTF; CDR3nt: TGCGCCAGCAGCCCCGGGGACGGACCTAACTATGGCTACACCTTC
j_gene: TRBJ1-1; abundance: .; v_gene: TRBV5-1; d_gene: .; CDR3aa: CASSLASGWTEAFF; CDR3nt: TGCGCCAGCAGCTTGGCCTCAGGGTGGACTGAAGCTTTCTTT
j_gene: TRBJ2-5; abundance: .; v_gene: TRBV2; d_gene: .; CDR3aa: CASSEGLRRETQYF; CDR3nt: TGTGCCAGCAGTGAGGGTCTTCGAAGAGAGACCCAGTACTTC
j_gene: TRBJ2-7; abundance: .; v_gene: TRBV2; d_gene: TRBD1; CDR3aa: CASSEGGTGGYEQYF; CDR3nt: TGTGCCAGCAGTGAAGGCGGGACAGGGGGATACGAGCAGTACTTC
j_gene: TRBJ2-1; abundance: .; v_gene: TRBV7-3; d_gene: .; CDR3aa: CASSPHPKGTNNEQFF; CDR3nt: TGTGCCAGCAGCCCACATCCTAAAGGGACCAACAATGAGCAGTTCTTC
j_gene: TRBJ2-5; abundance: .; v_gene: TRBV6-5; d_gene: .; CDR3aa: CASRPGRTPKSQYF; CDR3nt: TGTGCCAGCAGGCCTGGTCGAACCCCTAAGTCCCAGTACTTC
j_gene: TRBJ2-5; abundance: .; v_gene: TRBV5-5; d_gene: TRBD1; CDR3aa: CASSLEQGFRETQYF; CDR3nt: TGTGCCAGCAGCTTGGAACAGGGGTTTCGGGAGACCCAGTACTTC
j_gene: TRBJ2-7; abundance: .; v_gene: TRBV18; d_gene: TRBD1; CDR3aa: CASSPPNSQGAYEQYF; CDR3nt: TGTGCCAGCTCACCCCCGAACTCACAGGGGGCATACGAGCAGTACTTC
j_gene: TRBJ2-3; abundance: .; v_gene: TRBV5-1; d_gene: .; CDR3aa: CASSFGADTQYF; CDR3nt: TGCGCCAGCAGCTTTGGCGCAGATACGCAGTATTTT
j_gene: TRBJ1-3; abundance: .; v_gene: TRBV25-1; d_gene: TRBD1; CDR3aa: CASGTARSGNTIYF; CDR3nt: TGTGCCTCCGGGACAGCTCGCTCTGGAAACACCATATATTTT
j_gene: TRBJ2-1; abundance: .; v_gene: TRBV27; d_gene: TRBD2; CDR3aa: CASSYLAGGPTQFF; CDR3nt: TGTGCCAGCAGTTATCTAGCGGGAGGGCCAACTCAGTTCTTC
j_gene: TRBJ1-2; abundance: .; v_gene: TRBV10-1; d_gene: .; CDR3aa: CASSESGKYGYTF; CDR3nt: TGCGCCAGCAGTGAATCAGGGAAGTATGGCTACACCTTC
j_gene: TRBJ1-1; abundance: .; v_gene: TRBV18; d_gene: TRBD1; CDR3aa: CASSPGLPGTAAEAFF; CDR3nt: TGTGCCAGCTCACCTGGCCTTCCCGGGACAGCCGCTGAAGCTTTCTTT